The rows below give T cell receptor beta chains drawn from one sample of a study of T-cell reconstitution after alpha-beta-depleted transplantation in children. TCRdb re-called the PCR reads with MiXCR, one entry per CDR3 protein. Of some 200,000 distinct CDR3 sequences listed, less than 8% are singletons. This specimen was PBMCs from the stem cell graft donor, taken from the stem cell graft. The receptor source for this set is a human donor who donated a stem cell graft to a child with Wiskott-Aldrich syndrome. CDR3s include the opening cysteine and the closing phenylalanine or tryptophan. D genes are given only for firm matches. Rows give clone size only sometimes, using once, few, many, or a class for an expanded clone.

CDR3 protein: CASSLATNSYNEQFF; CDR3 DNA: TGCGCCAGCAGCCTAGCGACGAACTCCTACAATGAGCAGTTCTTC; clone size: -; V gene: TRBV5-1; D gene: -; J gene: TRBJ2-1; CDR3 length: 15
CDR3 protein: CASSLSQTYEQYF; CDR3 DNA: TGCGCCAGCAGCTTGTCACAGACCTACGAGCAGTACTTC; clone size: many; V gene: TRBV5-1; D gene: -; J gene: TRBJ2-7; CDR3 length: 13
CDR3 protein: CATSAGVSGTGELFF; CDR3 DNA: TGTGCCACCAGTGCGGGGGTTTCGGGCACCGGGGAGCTGTTTTTT; clone size: many; V gene: TRBV24-1; D gene: -; J gene: TRBJ2-2; CDR3 length: 15
CDR3 protein: CAISDGRRGQASYGYTF; CDR3 DNA: TGTGCCATCAGTGATGGCCGCAGGGGGCAAGCAAGTTATGGCTACACCTTC; clone size: many; V gene: TRBV10-3; D gene: TRBD1; J gene: TRBJ1-2; CDR3 length: 17
CDR3 protein: CASSLEPGADTQYF; CDR3 DNA: TGTGCCAGCAGCTTAGAGCCAGGGGCAGATACGCAGTATTTT; clone size: few; V gene: TRBV7-2; D gene: -; J gene: TRBJ2-3; CDR3 length: 14
CDR3 protein: CASSQDRENYGYTF; CDR3 DNA: TGCGCCAGCAGCCAAGACAGGGAAAACTATGGCTACACCTTC; clone size: many; V gene: TRBV5-1; D gene: TRBD1; J gene: TRBJ1-2; CDR3 length: 14
CDR3 protein: CASSLDRVNTEAFF; CDR3 DNA: TGCGCCAGCAGCTTGGACAGGGTGAACACTGAAGCTTTCTTT; clone size: many; V gene: TRBV5-1; D gene: -; J gene: TRBJ1-1; CDR3 length: 14
CDR3 protein: CASSSPLAVNEQFF; CDR3 DNA: TGTGCCAGCAGTTCTCCGCTAGCGGTCAATGAGCAGTTCTTC; clone size: many; V gene: TRBV6-5; D gene: TRBD2; J gene: TRBJ2-1; CDR3 length: 14
CDR3 protein: CASSRQGAGDTEAFF; CDR3 DNA: TGTGCCAGCAGCAGACAGGGGGCTGGAGACACTGAAGCTTTCTTT; clone size: many; V gene: TRBV5-5; D gene: TRBD1; J gene: TRBJ1-1; CDR3 length: 15
CDR3 protein: CASSARLAGGPLGYTDTQYF; CDR3 DNA: TGTGCCAGCAGCGCACGACTAGCGGGAGGGCCATTGGGTTATACAGATACGCAGTATTTT; clone size: few; V gene: TRBV7-8; D gene: TRBD2; J gene: TRBJ2-3; CDR3 length: 20
CDR3 protein: CASSSGVTTYEQYF; CDR3 DNA: TGTGCCAGCAGCTCGGGAGTGACCACCTACGAGCAGTACTTC; clone size: few; V gene: TRBV11-3; D gene: -; J gene: TRBJ2-7; CDR3 length: 14
CDR3 protein: CSAWGPVGAGTPEAFF; CDR3 DNA: TGCAGTGCTTGGGGGCCAGTAGGGGCGGGGACTCCTGAAGCTTTCTTT; clone size: few; V gene: TRBV20-1; D gene: -; J gene: TRBJ1-1; CDR3 length: 16
CDR3 protein: CARREIRVINQPQHF; CDR3 DNA: TGCGCCCGCAGGGAAATCCGTGTAATCAATCAGCCCCAGCATTTT; clone size: few; V gene: TRBV5-1; D gene: -; J gene: TRBJ1-5; CDR3 length: 15
CDR3 protein: CASSQDLLWNTEAFF; CDR3 DNA: TGTGCCAGCAGCCAAGACCTCCTCTGGAACACTGAAGCTTTCTTT; clone size: many; V gene: TRBV7-9; D gene: -; J gene: TRBJ1-1; CDR3 length: 15
CDR3 protein: CSARRTSGSGSEQFF; CDR3 DNA: TGCAGTGCACGCCGGACTAGCGGGAGTGGGAGTGAGCAGTTCTTC; clone size: many; V gene: TRBV20-1; D gene: TRBD2; J gene: TRBJ2-1; CDR3 length: 15
CDR3 protein: CASSPSGIDDRTQYF; CDR3 DNA: TGTGCCAGCTCACCATCCGGGATTGACGACAGGACGCAGTATTTT; clone size: -; V gene: TRBV18; D gene: -; J gene: TRBJ2-3; CDR3 length: 15
CDR3 protein: CAWGSTSGRTDTQYF; CDR3 DNA: TGTGCCTGGGGGTCCACTAGCGGGAGAACAGATACGCAGTATTTT; clone size: few; V gene: TRBV30; D gene: TRBD2; J gene: TRBJ2-3; CDR3 length: 15
CDR3 protein: CASSYSGEDTEAFF; CDR3 DNA: TGTGCCAGCAGTTACTCAGGGGAGGACACTGAAGCTTTCTTT; clone size: many; V gene: TRBV6-5; D gene: -; J gene: TRBJ1-1; CDR3 length: 14
CDR3 protein: CASSFSGPLALTGELFF; CDR3 DNA: TGTGCCAGCAGTTTCTCTGGCCCACTAGCGCTCACCGGGGAGCTGTTTTTT; clone size: many; V gene: TRBV12-3/TRBV12-4; D gene: TRBD2; J gene: TRBJ2-2; CDR3 length: 17
CDR3 protein: CATSDPGSGDTEAFF; CDR3 DNA: TGTGCCACCAGTGACCCTGGGTCCGGGGACACTGAAGCTTTCTTT; clone size: many; V gene: TRBV24-1; D gene: -; J gene: TRBJ1-1; CDR3 length: 15
CDR3 protein: CASSPTGPMNTEAFF; CDR3 DNA: TGTGCCAGCAGTCCGACAGGTCCAATGAACACTGAAGCTTTCTTT; clone size: many; V gene: TRBV12-3/TRBV12-4; D gene: -; J gene: TRBJ1-1; CDR3 length: 15
CDR3 protein: CSVLNSGELFF; CDR3 DNA: TGCAGCGTTTTAAATTCCGGGGAGCTGTTTTTT; clone size: -; V gene: TRBV29-1; D gene: -; J gene: TRBJ2-2; CDR3 length: 11